One sample yielded the 32 T cell receptor beta chains listed below, sequenced in a study of T cell responses to AZD1222 COVID-19 vaccine. TCRdb keeps only in-frame clones here, not all; method: immunoSEQ multiplex PCR. The sample carries about 40,000 clones, about 90% recorded once. The specimen comprised peripheral blood, sampled 28 days after the second dose of the MenACWY control vaccine. These receptors were taken from an adult who received the MenACWY meningococcal vaccine as a control.

The chain has TRBV3-1 (or the pseudogene TRBV3-2) and TRBJ1-3; D remains ambiguous. The CDR3 covers 13 residues. V was trimmed by 2 bases and J by 2 bases, leaving 4 bases between them. The germline CDR1 and CDR2 sequences are LGHDT and YNNKEL (reference sequence). The CDR3 DNA sequence: TGTGCCAGCAGCCAATCCCCTGGAAACACCATATATTTT. It is translated as CASSQSPGNTIYF.

For the CDR3, the DNA is TGTGCCACCAGTGATTTGAGGGGAGGGCGGCAGTTCTTC. Amino acids: CATSDLRGGRQFF. V usage is TRBV24-1 and J usage is TRBJ2-1, with TRBD2 identical over 7 bases. J gave up 12 bases and V 0 bases, and 4 bases lay outside the gene matches. This CDR3 has 13 amino acids. Germline CDR1 reads KGHDR; CDR2 reads SFDVKD.

The genes are TRBV19 and TRBJ1-3, with D tentatively TRBD1 (5 bases). CDR3 size: 14 residues. Trimming cost V 6 bases and J 2 bases, with 11 bases left between them. CDR1 is LNHDA, CDR2 SQIVND, per germline (reference sequence). The CDR3 region has the DNA TGTGCCAGTAGAACGACAGCTACTGGAAACACCATATATTTT. Translation: CASRTTATGNTIYF.

The gene calls are TRBV5-6 and TRBJ2-7; 7 nucleotides line up with TRBD2. The trim removed 3 bases at V and 6 bases at J, leaving 9 bases unmatched. From germline, CDR1 is SGHDT and CDR2 YYEEEE. The CDR3 has 14 amino acids. CDR3 protein: CASSSGLAVGEQYF. The DNA for the CDR3 is TGTGCCAGCAGCTCGGGCCTAGCGGTCGGCGAGCAGTACTTC.

The rearrangement joins TRBV13 to TRBJ2-2; 7 bases match TRBD1. With V trimmed by 6 bases and J by 6 bases, 4 bases remained unmatched. The CDR3 consists of 13 residues. Germline values: CDR1 PRHDT, CDR2 FYEKMQ (reference sequence). CDR3 coding DNA: TGTGCCAGCAGTAACAGGGGATCCGGGGAGCTGTTTTTT. Protein: CASSNRGSGELFF.

This chain connects TRBV9 to TRBJ2-3; 14 bases fit TRBD2. CDR3 length: 15 residues. Germline V CDR1 and CDR2: SGDLS, YYNGEE. V dropped 4 bases and J dropped 6; count of bases not matched to a gene: 4. CDR3 protein: CASSRTSGRWDTQYF. In DNA form, the CDR3 reads TGTGCCAGCAGCAGGACTAGCGGGAGGTGGGATACGCAGTATTTT.

V is TRBV25-1 and J is TRBJ2-1, with D tentatively TRBD2 (6 bases). Germline lookup yields CDR1 MGHDK and CDR2 SYGVNS. Trimming removed 0 bases from V and 0 bases from J, with 9 bases in between. CDR3 length: 16 residues. The CDR3 bases are TGTGCCAGCAGTGAATATGCGGGGAGCTCCTACAATGAGCAGTTCTTC. This sequence encodes CASSEYAGSSYNEQFF.

CDR3 bases: TGTGCCAGCAGTGACCAGGGACCAGATACGCAGTATTTT. Its translation is CASSDQGPDTQYF. J is TRBJ2-3 and V is TRBV6-4; the D gene could be TRBD1 or TRBD2 (5 bases each). The CDR3 loop spans 13 amino acids. V dropped 2 bases and J dropped 4 bases, with 7 bases sitting between them. The germline gives CDR1 MRHNA, CDR2 SNTAGT.

On this clone itself: An end of the junction does not agree with germline; a read error may underlie this. The chain joins TRBV3-1 (or the pseudogene TRBV3-2) to TRBJ2-2; D call uncertain. CDR1 LGHDT and CDR2 YNNKEL come from the germline V gene (reference sequence). The CDR3 is 13 amino acids. The CDR3 sequence is CASSPVNSGELFF. The CDR3 DNA reads as TGTGCCAGCAGCCCCGTTAACAGCGGGGAGCTGTTTTTT.

This clone was detected only once. The chain carries TRBV11-2 and TRBJ1-2; TRBD1 is a possible D gene (5 bases). The CDR3 runs to 15 residues. The V end was cut by 5 bases, the J end by 2 bases, with 15 bases between. From germline, CDR1 is SGHAT and CDR2 FQNNGV. CDR3 residues: CASSLSPQGNYGYTF. The CDR3 DNA reads TGTGCCAGCAGCCTTAGCCCCCAGGGCAACTATGGCTACACCTTC. The complete variable domain, with remaining parts taken from reference TRBV11-2 and TRBJ1-2, reads EAGVAQSPRYKIIEKRQSVAFWCNPISGHATLYWYQQILGQGPKLLIQFQNNGVVDDSQLPKDRFSAERLKGVDSTLKIQPAKLEDSAVYLCASSLSPQGNYGYTFGSGTRLTVV.

The gene calls are TRBV10-2 and TRBJ2-7; D might be TRBD1 (6 bases). The CDR3 is made up of 14 amino acids. CDR1 is WSHSY, CDR2 SAAADI, per germline. V lost 7 bases and J lost 1, with 14 bases in between. The CDR3 DNA reads TGCGCCAGCAACCAGGACAGCTCGTCCTACGAGCAGTACTTC. Amino acids: CASNQDSSSYEQYF.

CDR3 coding DNA: TGTGCCAGCAGTAAAAGGGGCTCAGGGAACACTGAAGCTTTCTTT. Translated: CASSKRGSGNTEAFF. This sequence joins TRBV6-2 or TRBV6-3 and TRBJ1-1; D is perhaps TRBD1 (5 bases). This CDR3 has 15 residues. V was cut by 5 bases and J by 1 base, with 14 bases left in between. Germline CDR1 and CDR2: MNHEY and SVGEGT.

The chain carries TRBV3-1 (or the pseudogene TRBV3-2) and TRBJ1-5, with D unresolved. The germline gives CDR1 LGHDT, CDR2 YNNKEL (reference sequence). V lost 1 base and J lost 0, with 7 bases in between. This CDR3 region has 15 residues. CDR3: CASSQGSYSNQPQHF. The CDR3 nucleotides read TGTGCCAGCAGCCAAGGCTCCTATAGCAATCAGCCCCAGCATTTT.

This chain links TRBV3-1 (or the pseudogene TRBV3-2) with TRBJ2-5; D is undetermined. The CDR3 runs to 13 residues. The V and J ends lost 3 bases and 2 bases respectively, with 7 bases between them. The germline V gene has CDR1 LGHDT and CDR2 YNNKEL (reference sequence). The CDR3 DNA follows: TGTGCCAGCAGCCATCGCGAACAAGAGACCCAGTACTTC. Translated: CASSHREQETQYF.

CDR3 residues: CASTSLRRRTEAFF. As DNA, the CDR3 is TGCGCCAGCACCTCTCTCCGAAGGAGGACTGAAGCTTTCTTT. This sequence joins TRBV4-1 and TRBJ1-1, with D unclear. Germline lookup yields CDR1 MGHRA and CDR2 YSYEKL. The CDR3 spans 14 residues. V was clipped by 7 bases and J by 5 bases, with 17 bases between them.

The V and J genes are TRBV7-9 and TRBJ2-1; D is possibly TRBD1 (6 bases). The CDR3 runs 19 residues. In germline, CDR1 is SEHNR, CDR2 FQNEAQ (reference sequence). Trimming removed 4 bases from V and 2 bases from J, with 24 bases in between. The CDR3 loop reads CASSSPASGKEGAYNEQFF. The CDR3 nucleotides are TGTGCCAGCAGCTCCCCAGCATCGGGGAAAGAGGGGGCCTACAATGAGCAGTTCTTC. The whole variable domain, remainder taken from reference TRBV7-9 and TRBJ2-1, is DTGVSQNPRHKITKRGQNVTFRCDPISEHNRLYWYRQTLGQGPEFLTYFQNEAQLEKSRLLSDRFSAERPKGSFSTLEIQRTEQGDSAMYLCASSSPASGKEGAYNEQFFGPGTRLTVL.

V usage is TRBV18 and J usage is TRBJ1-5; D is ambiguous. The germline V gene encodes CDR1 KGHSH and CDR2 LQKENI. The CDR3 sequence is 14 residues long. With 5 bases removed from V and 0 bases from J, the gap between germline ends came to 8 bases. CDR3 DNA sequence: TGTGCCAGCTCAGCGGGTTCTAGCAATCAGCCCCAGCATTTT. Protein sequence: CASSAGSSNQPQHF.

The count of this clone is one. The chain has TRBV5-1 and TRBJ2-3, with 12 bases aligning to TRBD2. The CDR3 runs 16 residues. CDR1 is SGHRS and CDR2 is YFSETQ in the germline V gene. With 4 bases clipped from V and 5 bases from J, the junction kept 8 bases outside the gene matches. CDR3 DNA sequence: TGCGCCAGCAGCCAACTAGCGGGAGGAAGGGGAGATACGCAGTATTTT. It yields the protein CASSQLAGGRGDTQYF.

The rearrangement uses TRBV13 and TRBJ2-2; 15 bases line up with TRBD2. The junction had 8 bases not matched to a gene; V was cut back by 4 bases and J by 5 bases. Per the germline V gene, CDR1 is PRHDT and CDR2 is FYEKMQ (reference sequence). The CDR3 runs 18 residues. CDR3 amino acids: CASSSVGLAGGGTGELFF. The CDR3 nucleotides read TGTGCCAGCAGCTCCGTGGGACTAGCGGGAGGAGGAACCGGGGAGCTGTTTTTT.

The chain has TRBV2 and TRBJ2-7, with D uncertain. Trimming shortened V by 6 bases and J by 3 bases, and 15 bases separated the two germline ends. Germline CDR1 reads SNHLY; CDR2 reads FYNNEI. The CDR3 loop spans 14 amino acids. The CDR3 sequence: CASRADGPLYEQYF. As DNA, the CDR3 is TGTGCCAGCAGGGCGGACGGACCTCTCTACGAGCAGTACTTC.

The chain links TRBV5-1 to TRBJ2-2, with TRBD2 matching over 8 bases. Trimming at V came to 4 bases and at J to 7 bases, leaving 15 bases not matched to a gene. The CDR3 covers 17 residues. In germline, CDR1 is SGHRS, CDR2 YFSETQ. The DNA for the CDR3 is TGCGCCAGCAGCCAAAGTATTGGCGGGAGGATAGGCGGGGAGCTGTTTTTT. Translating gives CASSQSIGGRIGGELFF.

The CDR3 sequence is CASSPGQSNQPQHF. The CDR3 region has the DNA TGTGCCAGCTCACCGGGACAGAGCAATCAGCCCCAGCATTTT. The V gene is TRBV18, the J gene TRBJ1-5, with 7 bases fitting TRBD1. Per the germline V gene, CDR1 is KGHSH and CDR2 is LQKENI. J gave up 1 base and V 3 bases, and 0 bases lay outside the gene matches. The CDR3 covers 14 residues.

The chain carries TRBV2 and TRBJ2-3, with 7 bases that match TRBD2. From germline, CDR1 is SNHLY and CDR2 FYNNEI. The V gene end was trimmed by 8 bases and the J gene end by 0 bases; junction bases not matched to a gene: 20. This CDR3 region has 19 residues. This CDR3 reads CASSLRDWSGIRSTDTQYF. CDR3 nucleotide sequence: TGTGCCAGCTCCTTGAGGGATTGGAGCGGGATCCGGAGCACAGATACGCAGTATTTT.

This clone showed up just once. V usage is TRBV11-2 and J usage is TRBJ2-3; D ambiguous. Germline V gives CDR1 SGHAT, CDR2 FQNNGV. The germline V and J ends were trimmed by 0 bases and 0 bases, with 10 bases remaining between them. The CDR3 has 16 residues. The CDR3 loop reads CASSLDRYRSTDTQYF. The DNA of the CDR3 is TGTGCCAGCAGCTTAGATCGGTATCGTAGCACAGATACGCAGTATTTT. Based on the CDR3 plus reference TRBV11-2 and TRBJ2-3, the full variable domain is EAGVAQSPRYKIIEKRQSVAFWCNPISGHATLYWYQQILGQGPKLLIQFQNNGVVDDSQLPKDRFSAERLKGVDSTLKIQPAKLEDSAVYLCASSLDRYRSTDTQYFGPGTRLTVL.

CDR3 coding DNA: TGCGCCAGCAGCCAAGGGGGACAGACCTTCTATGGCTACACCTTC. Protein product: CASSQGGQTFYGYTF. The chain employs TRBV4-1 and TRBJ1-2, with TRBD1 matching 7 bases. Germline V gene sequence: CDR1 MGHRA, CDR2 YSYEKL. V dropped 1 base and J dropped 4; count of bases not matched to a gene: 6. This CDR3 is built from 15 residues.

CDR3 sequence: CASSEREAFSGDTQYF. The CDR3 nucleotides are TGCGCCAGCAGTGAGCGGGAGGCGTTTTCAGGAGATACGCAGTATTTT. This sequence joins TRBV10-2 and TRBJ2-3; 7 bases line up with TRBD2. The CDR3 extends over 16 amino acids. J gave up 5 bases and V 2 bases, and 10 bases lay outside the gene matches. Germline CDR1 and CDR2: WSHSY and SAAADI.

The J gene is TRBJ2-4, the V gene TRBV5-1, with D possibly matching TRBD1 (5 bases). CDR1 and CDR2 (germline): SGHRS, YFSETQ. Trimming removed 7 bases from V and 0 bases from J, with 17 bases in between. This CDR3 spans 16 amino acids. The CDR3 DNA reads TGCGCCAGCCGGGCAGGGTTGGGGCTAGCCAAAAACATTCAGTACTTC. Protein: CASRAGLGLAKNIQYF.

J is TRBJ1-4 and V is TRBV18; TRBD1 matches 7 bases. The trim removed 4 bases at V and 7 bases at J, leaving 6 bases unmatched. The CDR3 extends over 14 amino acids. Germline CDR1 and CDR2: KGHSH and LQKENI. The CDR3 reads CASSRDSTSEKLFF. CDR3 DNA sequence: TGTGCCAGCTCACGGGACAGTACAAGTGAAAAACTGTTTTTT.

V gene TRBV9 combines with J gene TRBJ1-1; 9 nucleotides line up with TRBD1. The junction had 5 bases not matched to a gene; V was cut back by 3 bases and J by 5 bases. The CDR3 totals 14 residues. In germline, CDR1 is SGDLS, CDR2 YYNGEE. As DNA, the CDR3 is TGTGCCAGCAGCGCGGGACAGGGTCTAACTGAAGCTTTCTTT. This encodes CASSAGQGLTEAFF.

This rearrangement joins TRBV6-5 to TRBJ2-1; 11 bases match TRBD2. Germline CDR1 and CDR2: MNHEY and SVGAGI. CDR3 size: 14 residues. The junction had 9 bases not matched to a gene; V was cut back by 5 bases and J by 12 bases. As DNA, the CDR3 is TGTGCCAGCAGTACGCCGGGACTAGCGGATTGGCAGTTCTTC. It translates to CASSTPGLADWQFF.

The CDR3 sequence is CASSEWDVSETQYF. CDR3 nucleotides: TGTGCCAGCAGTGAATGGGACGTATCGGAGACCCAGTACTTC. The rearrangement links TRBV2 to TRBJ2-5; the D call may be TRBD1 or TRBD2 (5 bases each). CDR1 SNHLY and CDR2 FYNNEI come from the germline V gene. This CDR3 region has 14 residues. Trimming cost V 2 bases and J 5 bases, with 12 bases left between them.

The chain joins TRBV11-1 to TRBJ2-1; D is possibly TRBD1 (6 bases). Germline V gives CDR1 SGHAT, CDR2 FQDESV (reference sequence). The CDR3 extends over 14 amino acids. The ends were cut back, 4 bases at V and 6 bases at J, with 13 bases in the middle. The CDR3 region is CASSSRGSGNEQFF. CDR3 DNA sequence: TGTGCCAGCAGCTCGAGGGGGAGCGGCAATGAGCAGTTCTTC.